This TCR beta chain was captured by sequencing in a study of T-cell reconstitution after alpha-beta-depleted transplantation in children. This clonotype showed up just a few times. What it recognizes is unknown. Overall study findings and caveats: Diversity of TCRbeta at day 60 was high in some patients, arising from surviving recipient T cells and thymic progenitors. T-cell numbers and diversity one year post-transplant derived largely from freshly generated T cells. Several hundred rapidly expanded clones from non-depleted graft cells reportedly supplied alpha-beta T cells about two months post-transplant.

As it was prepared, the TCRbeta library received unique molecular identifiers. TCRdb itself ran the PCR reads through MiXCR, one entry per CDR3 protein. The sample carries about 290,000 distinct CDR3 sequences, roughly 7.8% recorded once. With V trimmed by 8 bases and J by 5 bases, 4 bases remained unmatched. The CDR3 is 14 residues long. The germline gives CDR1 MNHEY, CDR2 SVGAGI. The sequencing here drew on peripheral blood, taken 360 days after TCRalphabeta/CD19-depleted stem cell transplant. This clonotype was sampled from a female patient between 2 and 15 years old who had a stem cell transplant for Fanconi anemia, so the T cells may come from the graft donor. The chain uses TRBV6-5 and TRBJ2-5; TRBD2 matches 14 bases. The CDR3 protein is CASGRLAGGETQYF. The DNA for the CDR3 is TGTGCCAGCGGCAGACTAGCGGGGGGGGAGACCCAGTACTTC.